Below, 4 T cell receptor beta chains from the same sample are listed, as sequenced in a study of glioma-infiltrating T cells. Amplification of TCR alpha and beta CDR3 regions from RNA used iRepertoire nested multiplex PCR. From the multiplex PCR reads, TCRdb called clonotypes with MiXCR, one entry per CDR3 protein. Among 150,000 to 200,000 distinct CDR3 sequences, 32% were seen once, and the ten largest hold around 20%. Input material: glioma tissue, nonneoplastic brain tissue, or PBMCs (not recorded which). The receptor set was obtained from a human donor with low-grade glioma or glioblastoma, undergoing nonglioma brain surgery, or in good health (not recorded which).

At least ten counts were recorded for this clonotype. The J gene is TRBJ2-1, the V gene TRBV6-2 or TRBV6-3, with D unresolved. Germline CDR1 and CDR2: MNHEY and SVGEGT. The CDR3 loop spans 12 amino acids. V lost 3 bases, J lost 9 bases, and 9 bases lay in between. The CDR3 loop is CASSYMGIEQFF. The CDR3, as DNA: TGTGCCAGCAGTTATATGGGGATTGAGCAGTTCTTC.

The V call is TRBV6-6, the J call TRBJ2-3; 10 bases map to TRBD1. This CDR3 has 16 residues. V trimming: 7 bases; J trimming: 2 bases; junction bases outside the gene matches: 9. Looked up from germline, CDR1 is MNHNY and CDR2 is SVGAGI (reference sequence). The chain's CDR3 is CASTFSGTGVTDTQYF. Written as DNA, the CDR3 is TGTGCCAGCACCTTCTCCGGGACAGGGGTCACAGATACGCAGTATTTT.

This clonotype was observed at least ten times. The chain carries TRBV6-2 or TRBV6-3 and TRBJ2-1; possible D gene TRBD2, 5 bases. The CDR3 is 14 amino acids. V dropped 5 bases and J dropped 6 bases, with 14 bases sitting between them. In germline, CDR1 is MNHEY, CDR2 SVGEGT. This CDR3 is CASSTDWSGNEQFF. The CDR3, as DNA: TGTGCCAGCAGTACCGACTGGAGCGGCAATGAGCAGTTCTTC.

The chain combines TRBV28 with TRBJ1-5, with D perhaps matching TRBD1 (5 bases). Per the germline V gene, CDR1 is MDHEN and CDR2 is SYDVKM. Trimming cost V 6 bases and J 13 bases, with 19 bases left between them. This CDR3 has 13 amino acids. CDR3 sequence: CASRPGGEETQHF. CDR3 coding DNA: TGTGCCAGCAGACCGGGGGGGGAAGAGACACAGCATTTT.